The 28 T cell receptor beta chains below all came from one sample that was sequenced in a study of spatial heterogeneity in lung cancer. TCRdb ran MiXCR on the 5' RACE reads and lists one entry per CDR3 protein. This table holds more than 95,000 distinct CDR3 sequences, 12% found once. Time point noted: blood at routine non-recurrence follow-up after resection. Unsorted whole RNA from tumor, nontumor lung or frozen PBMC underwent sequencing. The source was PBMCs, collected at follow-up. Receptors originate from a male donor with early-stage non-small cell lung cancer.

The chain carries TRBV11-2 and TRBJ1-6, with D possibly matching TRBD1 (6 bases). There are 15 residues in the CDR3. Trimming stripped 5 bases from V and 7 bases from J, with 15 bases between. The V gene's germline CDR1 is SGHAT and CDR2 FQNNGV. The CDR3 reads CASSATGTRNSPLHF. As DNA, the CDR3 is TGTGCCAGCAGCGCTACCGGGACAAGAAATTCACCCCTCCACTTT. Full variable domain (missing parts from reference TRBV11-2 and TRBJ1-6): EAGVAQSPRYKIIEKRQSVAFWCNPISGHATLYWYQQILGQGPKLLIQFQNNGVVDDSQLPKDRFSAERLKGVDSTLKIQPAKLEDSAVYLCASSATGTRNSPLHFGNGTRLTVT.

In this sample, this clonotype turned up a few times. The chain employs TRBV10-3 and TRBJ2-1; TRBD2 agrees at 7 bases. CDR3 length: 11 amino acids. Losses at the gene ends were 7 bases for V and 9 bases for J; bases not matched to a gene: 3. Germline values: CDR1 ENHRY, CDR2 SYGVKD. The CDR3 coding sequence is TGTGCCATCACAGCGGGGCGTGAGCAGTTCTTC. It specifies CAITAGREQFF.

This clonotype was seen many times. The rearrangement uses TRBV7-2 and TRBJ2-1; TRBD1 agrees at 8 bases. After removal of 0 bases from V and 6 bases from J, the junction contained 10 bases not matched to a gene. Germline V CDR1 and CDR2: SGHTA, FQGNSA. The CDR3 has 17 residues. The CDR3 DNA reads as TGTGCCAGCAGCTTAGCCGGGACAGGCTTAAAGGCCAATGAGCAGTTCTTC. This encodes CASSLAGTGLKANEQFF.

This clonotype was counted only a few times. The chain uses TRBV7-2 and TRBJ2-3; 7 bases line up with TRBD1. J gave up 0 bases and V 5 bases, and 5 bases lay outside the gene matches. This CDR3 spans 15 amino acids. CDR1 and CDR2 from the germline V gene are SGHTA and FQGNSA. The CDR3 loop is CASSRRQGSTDTQYF. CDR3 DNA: TGTGCCAGCAGCCGAAGACAGGGCAGCACAGATACGCAGTATTTT. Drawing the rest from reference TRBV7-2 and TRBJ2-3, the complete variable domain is GAGVSQSPSNKVTEKGKDVELRCDPISGHTALYWYRQSLGQGLEFLIYFQGNSAPDKSGLPSDRFSAERTGGSVSTLTIQRTQQEDSAVYLCASSRRQGSTDTQYFGPGTRLTVL.

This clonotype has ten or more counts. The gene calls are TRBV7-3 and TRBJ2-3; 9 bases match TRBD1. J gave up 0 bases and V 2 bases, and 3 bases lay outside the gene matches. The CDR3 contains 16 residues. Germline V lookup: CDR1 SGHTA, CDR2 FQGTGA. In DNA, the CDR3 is TGTGCCAGCAGCTTACGGACAGGGGCGAGCACAGATACGCAGTATTTT. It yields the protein CASSLRTGASTDTQYF.

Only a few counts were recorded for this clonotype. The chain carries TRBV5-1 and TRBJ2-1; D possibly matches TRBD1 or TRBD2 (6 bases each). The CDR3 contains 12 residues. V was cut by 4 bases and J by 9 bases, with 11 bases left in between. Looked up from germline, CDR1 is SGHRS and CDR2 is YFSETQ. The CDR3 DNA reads TGCGCCAGCAGCACAGGGAGGTTTGAGCAGTTCTTC. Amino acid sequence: CASSTGRFEQFF. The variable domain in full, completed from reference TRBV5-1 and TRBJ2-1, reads KAGVTQTPRYLIKTRGQQVTLSCSPISGHRSVSWYQQTPGQGLQFLFEYFSETQRNKGNFPGRFSGRQFSNSRSEMNVSTLELGDSALYLCASSTGRFEQFFGPGTRLTVL.

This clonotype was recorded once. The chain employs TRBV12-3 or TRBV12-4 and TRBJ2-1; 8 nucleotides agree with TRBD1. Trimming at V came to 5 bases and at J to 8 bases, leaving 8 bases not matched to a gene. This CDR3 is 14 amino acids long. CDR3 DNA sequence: TGTGCCAGCAGTATAAAGACAGGGGCCCATGAGCAGTTCTTC. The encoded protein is CASSIKTGAHEQFF.

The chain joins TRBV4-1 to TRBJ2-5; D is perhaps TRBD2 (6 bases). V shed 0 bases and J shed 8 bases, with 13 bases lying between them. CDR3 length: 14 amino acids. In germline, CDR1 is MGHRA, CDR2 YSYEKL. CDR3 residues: CASSQDGGPGTQYF. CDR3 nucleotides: TGCGCCAGCAGCCAAGATGGAGGGCCAGGAACCCAGTACTTC.

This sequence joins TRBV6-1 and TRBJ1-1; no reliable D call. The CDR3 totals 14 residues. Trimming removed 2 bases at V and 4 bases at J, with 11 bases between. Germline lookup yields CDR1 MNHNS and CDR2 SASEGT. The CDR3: CASSERRVSTEAFF. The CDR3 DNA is TGTGCCAGCAGTGAAAGAAGGGTTAGCACTGAAGCTTTCTTT.

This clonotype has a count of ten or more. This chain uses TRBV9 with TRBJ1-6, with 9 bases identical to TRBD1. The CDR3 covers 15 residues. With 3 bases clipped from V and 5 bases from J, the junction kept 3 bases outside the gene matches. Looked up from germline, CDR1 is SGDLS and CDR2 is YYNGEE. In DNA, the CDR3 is TGTGCCAGCAGCGCCCGGGACAGGGATAATTCACCCCTCCACTTT. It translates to CASSARDRDNSPLHF.

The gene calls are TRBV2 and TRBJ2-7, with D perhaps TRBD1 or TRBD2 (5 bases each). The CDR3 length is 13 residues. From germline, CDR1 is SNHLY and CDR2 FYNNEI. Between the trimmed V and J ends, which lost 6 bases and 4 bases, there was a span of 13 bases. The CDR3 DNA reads TGTGCCAGCAGCCGGGACCTCAATTACGAGCAGTACTTC. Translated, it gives CASSRDLNYEQYF.

The CDR3 DNA reads as TGTGCCAGCAGTCCGTCACCCTCGGAAAAACTGTTTTTT. Amino acid sequence: CASSPSPSEKLFF. The chain couples TRBV28 to TRBJ1-4; D is ambiguous. Trimming shortened V by 5 bases and J by 8 bases, and 12 bases separated the two germline ends. CDR1 MDHEN and CDR2 SYDVKM come from the germline V gene. The CDR3 has 13 residues.

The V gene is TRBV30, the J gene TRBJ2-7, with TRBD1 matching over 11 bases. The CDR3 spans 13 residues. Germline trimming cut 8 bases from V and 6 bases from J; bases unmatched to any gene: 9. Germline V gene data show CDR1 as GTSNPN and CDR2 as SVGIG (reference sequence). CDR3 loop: CASGTGGFGEQYF. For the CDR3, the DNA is TGTGCCAGCGGGACAGGGGGATTTGGCGAGCAGTACTTC.

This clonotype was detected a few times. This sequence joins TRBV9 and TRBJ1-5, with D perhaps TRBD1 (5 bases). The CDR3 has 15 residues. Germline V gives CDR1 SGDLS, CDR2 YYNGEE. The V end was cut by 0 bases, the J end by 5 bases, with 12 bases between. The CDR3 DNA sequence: TGTGCCAGCAGCGTAGAGCCCAGGGACGATCAGCCCCAGCATTTT. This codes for CASSVEPRDDQPQHF.

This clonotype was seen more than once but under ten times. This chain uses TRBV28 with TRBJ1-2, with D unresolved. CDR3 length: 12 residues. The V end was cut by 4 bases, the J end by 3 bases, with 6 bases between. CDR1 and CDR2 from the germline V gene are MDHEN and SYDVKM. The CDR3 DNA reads TGTGCCAGCAGTTCCCGATACTATGGCTACACCTTC. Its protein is CASSSRYYGYTF.

CDR3 loop: CASSLLAGGLYEQFF. In DNA form, the CDR3 reads TGTGCCAGCAGCCTACTAGCGGGGGGGCTCTATGAGCAGTTCTTC. This sequence joins TRBV11-2 and TRBJ2-1; TRBD2 aligns across 13 bases. The CDR3 length is 15 residues. Trimming took 5 bases from V and 8 from J; bases not matched to a gene: 6. Germline V gene data show CDR1 as SGHAT and CDR2 as FQNNGV.

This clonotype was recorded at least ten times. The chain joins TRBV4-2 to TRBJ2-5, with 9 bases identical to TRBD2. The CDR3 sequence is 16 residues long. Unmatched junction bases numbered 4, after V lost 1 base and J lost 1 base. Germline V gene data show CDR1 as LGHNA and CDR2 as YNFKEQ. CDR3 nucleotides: TGTGCCAGCAGCCAAGGGGGTAGCGGGGGCCAAGAGACCCAGTACTTC. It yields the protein CASSQGGSGGQETQYF.

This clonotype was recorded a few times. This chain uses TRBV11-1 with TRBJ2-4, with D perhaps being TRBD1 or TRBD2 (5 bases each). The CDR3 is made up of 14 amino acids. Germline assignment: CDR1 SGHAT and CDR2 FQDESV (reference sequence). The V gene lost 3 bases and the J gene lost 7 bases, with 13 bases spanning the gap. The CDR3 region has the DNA TGTGCCAGCAGCTTCCGGGACCCCCGGAACATTCAGTACTTC. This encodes CASSFRDPRNIQYF. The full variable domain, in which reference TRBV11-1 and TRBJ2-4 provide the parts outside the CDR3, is EAEVAQSPRYKITEKSQAVAFWCDPISGHATLYWYRQILGQGPELLVQFQDESVVDDSQLPKDRFSAERLKGVDSTLKIQPAELGDSAMYLCASSFRDPRNIQYFGAGTRLSVL.

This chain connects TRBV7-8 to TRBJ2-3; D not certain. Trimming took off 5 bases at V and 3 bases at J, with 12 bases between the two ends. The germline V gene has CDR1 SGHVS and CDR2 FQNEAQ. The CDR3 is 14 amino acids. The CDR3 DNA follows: TGTGCCAGCAGCCTAATAGTTCTGACAGATACGCAGTATTTT. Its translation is CASSLIVLTDTQYF.

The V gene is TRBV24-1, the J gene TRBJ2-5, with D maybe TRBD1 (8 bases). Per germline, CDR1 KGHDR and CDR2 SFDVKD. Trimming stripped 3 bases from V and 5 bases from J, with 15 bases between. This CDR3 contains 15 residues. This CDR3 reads CATSDRDRGGETQYF. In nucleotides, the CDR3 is TGTGCCACCAGTGATCGAGACAGGGGAGGGGAGACCCAGTACTTC.

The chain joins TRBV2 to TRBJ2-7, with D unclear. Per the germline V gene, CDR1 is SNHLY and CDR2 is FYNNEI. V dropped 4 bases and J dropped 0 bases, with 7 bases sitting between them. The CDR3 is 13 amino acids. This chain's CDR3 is CASSGLSSYEQYF. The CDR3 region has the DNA TGTGCCAGCAGTGGACTGAGCTCCTACGAGCAGTACTTC.

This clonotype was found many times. This CDR3 is CASGENTEAFF. For the CDR3, the DNA is TGTGCCAGCGGAGAGAACACTGAAGCTTTCTTT. The V and J genes are TRBV7-9 and TRBJ1-1; no reliable D call. CDR1 SEHNR and CDR2 FQNEAQ come from the germline V gene (reference sequence). The CDR3 is 11 residues long. Trimming cost V 8 bases and J 1 base, with 5 bases left between them.

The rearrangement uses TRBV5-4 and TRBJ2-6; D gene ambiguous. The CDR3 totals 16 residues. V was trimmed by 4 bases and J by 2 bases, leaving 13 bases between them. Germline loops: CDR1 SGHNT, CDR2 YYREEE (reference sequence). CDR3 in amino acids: CASSPRGRAGANVLTF. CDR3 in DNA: TGTGCCAGCAGCCCTAGAGGAAGGGCTGGGGCCAACGTCCTGACTTTC.

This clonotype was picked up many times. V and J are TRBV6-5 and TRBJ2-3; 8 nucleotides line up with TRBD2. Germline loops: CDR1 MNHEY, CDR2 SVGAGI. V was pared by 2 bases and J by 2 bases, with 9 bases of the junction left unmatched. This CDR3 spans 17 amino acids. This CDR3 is CASSYNHWTSSTDTQYF. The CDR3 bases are TGTGCCAGCAGTTACAACCATTGGACTAGCTCCACAGATACGCAGTATTTT.

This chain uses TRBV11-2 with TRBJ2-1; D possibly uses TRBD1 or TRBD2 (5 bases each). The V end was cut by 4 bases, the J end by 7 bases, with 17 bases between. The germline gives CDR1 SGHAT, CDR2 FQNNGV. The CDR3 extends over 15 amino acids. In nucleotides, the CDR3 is TGTGCCAGCAGCTCACCGGGACGGAACCGAAATGAGCAGTTCTTC. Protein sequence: CASSSPGRNRNEQFF.

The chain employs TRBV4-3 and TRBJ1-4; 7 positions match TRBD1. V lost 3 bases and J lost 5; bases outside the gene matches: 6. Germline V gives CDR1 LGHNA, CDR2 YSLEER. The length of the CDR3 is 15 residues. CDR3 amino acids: CASSHRQGENEKLFF. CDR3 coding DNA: TGCGCCAGCAGCCACCGACAGGGTGAAAATGAAAAACTGTTTTTT.

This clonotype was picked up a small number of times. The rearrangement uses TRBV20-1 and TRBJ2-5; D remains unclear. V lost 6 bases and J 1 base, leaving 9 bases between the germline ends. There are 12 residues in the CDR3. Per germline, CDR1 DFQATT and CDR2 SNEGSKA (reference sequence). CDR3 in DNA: TGCAGTGCCCTGGACCTCCAAGAGACCCAGTACTTC. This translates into CSALDLQETQYF.

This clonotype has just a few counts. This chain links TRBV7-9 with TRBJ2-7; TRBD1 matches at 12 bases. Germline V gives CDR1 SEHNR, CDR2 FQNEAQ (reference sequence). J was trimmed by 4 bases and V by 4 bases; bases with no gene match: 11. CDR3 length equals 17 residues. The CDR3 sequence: CASSSQTGDRGLYEQYF. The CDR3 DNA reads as TGTGCCAGCAGCTCTCAGACCGGGGACAGGGGGCTATACGAGCAGTACTTC.